One sample yielded the 14 T cell receptor beta chains listed below, sequenced in a study of T cell responses to AZD1222 COVID-19 vaccine. Clones were read by immunoSEQ multiplex PCR, and TCRdb kept only the in-frame ones, dropping some. The sample lists 100,000 to 150,000 clones; 88% were seen once. Source: peripheral blood, taken on day 0 of AZD1222 vaccination. These receptors all come from an adult in good health.

The chain combines TRBV6-6 with TRBJ2-6; the D is unclear. Germline values: CDR1 MNHNY, CDR2 SVGAGI (reference sequence). The CDR3 consists of 15 residues. V lost 4 bases to trimming and J lost 0 bases, with 7 bases between them. CDR3 sequence (DNA): TGTGCCAGCAGTTCCCCAGGCTCTGGGGCCAACGTCCTGACTTTC. This encodes CASSSPGSGANVLTF.

The rearrangement joins TRBV6-5 to TRBJ2-1, with D tentatively TRBD1 (5 bases). This CDR3 contains 14 residues. From germline, CDR1 is MNHEY and CDR2 SVGAGI. The V end was cut by 5 bases, the J end by 5 bases, with 13 bases between. CDR3 loop: CASSRHLQDNEQFF. The CDR3 DNA reads as TGTGCCAGCAGTCGTCATCTACAGGACAATGAGCAGTTCTTC.

The chain has TRBV2 and TRBJ1-1; D ambiguous. Looked up from germline, CDR1 is SNHLY and CDR2 is FYNNEI. The V end lost 2 bases, the J end lost 2 bases, and 6 bases lay between the germline ends. CDR3 length equals 13 residues. In DNA form, the CDR3 reads TGTGCCAGCAGTGAACGGGCTAACACTGAAGCTTTCTTT. Protein sequence: CASSERANTEAFF.

V and J are TRBV5-1 and TRBJ2-2, with 8 bases aligning to TRBD2. The V gene end was trimmed by 4 bases and the J gene end by 11 bases; junction bases not matched to a gene: 10. CDR3 length: 14 residues. Germline V gene data show CDR1 as SGHRS and CDR2 as YFSETQ. In DNA form, the CDR3 reads TGCGCCAGCAGCCCTGGACTAGCAATTTTAGAGCTGTTTTTT. It yields the protein CASSPGLAILELFF. The entire variable domain, with the rest obtained from reference TRBV5-1 and TRBJ2-2, is as follows: KAGVTQTPRYLIKTRGQQVTLSCSPISGHRSVSWYQQTPGQGLQFLFEYFSETQRNKGNFPGRFSGRQFSNSRSEMNVSTLELGDSALYLCASSPGLAILELFFGEGSRLTVL.

V is TRBV10-3 and J is TRBJ1-5, with D perhaps TRBD1 (5 bases). V gave up 6 bases and J gave up 6 bases, with 12 bases separating them. CDR1 and CDR2 (germline): ENHRY, SYGVKD. The CDR3 extends over 13 amino acids. The CDR3: CAISGEGFQPQHF. The CDR3 DNA is TGTGCCATCAGCGGAGAGGGGTTTCAGCCCCAGCATTTT.

The CDR3 DNA reads as TGTGCCAGCAGCGCACTAGGGGCAACCAGCTCTGGAAACACCATATATTTT. This translates into CASSALGATSSGNTIYF. This chain connects TRBV7-8 to TRBJ1-3, with D possibly being TRBD1 (5 bases). V was cut by 5 bases and J by 0 bases, with 17 bases left in between. This CDR3 is built from 17 residues. Germline V gene lookup returns CDR1 SGHVS and CDR2 FQNEAQ. The full variable domain, rest sourced from reference TRBV7-8 and TRBJ1-3, is GAGVSQSPRYKVAKRGQDVALRCDPISGHVSLFWYQQALGQGPEFLTYFQNEAQLDKSGLPSDRFFAERPEGSVSTLKIQRTQQEDSAVYLCASSALGATSSGNTIYFGEGSWLTVV.

In regard to this clone: The sample has other DNA sequences that encode this CDR3 too. V and J are TRBV5-1 and TRBJ1-6, with TRBD1 identical over 7 bases. V trimming: 4 bases; J trimming: 6 bases; junction bases outside the gene matches: 4. This CDR3 spans 14 amino acids. Germline CDR1 and CDR2: SGHRS and YFSETQ. The CDR3: CASSPGQSNSPLHF. The CDR3 DNA reads as TGCGCCAGCAGCCCGGGACAGAGTAATTCACCCCTCCACTTT.

This clone was counted between two and nine times. This chain uses TRBV10-2 with TRBJ2-2; 7 positions agree with TRBD2. The CDR3 sequence is 14 residues long. CDR1 WSHSY and CDR2 SAAADI come from the germline V gene. V lost 7 bases and J lost 8; bases outside the gene matches: 10. CDR3 amino acids: CASIELTSRGELFF. CDR3 bases: TGCGCCAGCATCGAATTGACTAGCCGTGGGGAGCTGTTTTTT.

The chain recombines TRBV29-1 with TRBJ2-7; D gene uncertain. There are 12 residues in the CDR3. V dropped 5 bases and J dropped 5 bases, with 13 bases sitting between them. Germline V lookup: CDR1 SQVTM, CDR2 ANQGSEA. CDR3: CSVKLGPNEQYF. The CDR3 coding sequence is TGCAGCGTTAAGTTGGGCCCCAACGAGCAGTACTTC.

The V and J genes are TRBV3-1 (or the pseudogene TRBV3-2) and TRBJ1-1; TRBD1 aligns across 7 bases. The length of the CDR3 is 15 residues. V trimming: 6 bases; J trimming: 0 bases; junction bases outside the gene matches: 7. Germline assignment: CDR1 LGHDT and CDR2 YNNKEL (reference sequence). The CDR3 reads CASRTAGTVNTEAFF. CDR3 nucleotides: TGTGCCAGCAGGACTGCCGGGACAGTGAACACTGAAGCTTTCTTT.

This chain links TRBV7-2 with TRBJ2-1, with TRBD2 matching 11 bases. CDR1 and CDR2 from the germline V gene are SGHTA and FQGNSA. The CDR3 has 16 amino acids. V was clipped by 5 bases and J by 3 bases; unmatched bases: 6. DNA for the CDR3: TGTGCCAGCAGCGTTTCTAGCGGGGGGAACTACAATGAGCAGTTCTTC. It translates to CASSVSSGGNYNEQFF.

This clone was seen a single time. The gene calls are TRBV5-1 and TRBJ1-4; no definite D call. The germline V gene has CDR1 SGHRS and CDR2 YFSETQ. V shed 0 bases and J shed 10 bases, with 10 bases lying between them. The CDR3 sequence is 13 residues long. CDR3 nucleotide sequence: TGCGCCAGCAGCTTGGGTCAGAGAGGAAAACTGTTTTTT. Translating gives CASSLGQRGKLFF.

The rearrangement links TRBV5-6 to TRBJ2-7, with D possibly matching TRBD1 (5 bases). V was pared by 1 base and J by 5 bases, with 7 bases between. The CDR3 has 12 residues. The V gene's germline CDR1 is SGHDT and CDR2 YYEEEE. The CDR3 spells CASSLWGDEQYF. Here the CDR3 DNA reads TGTGCCAGCAGCTTGTGGGGCGACGAGCAGTACTTC.

The chain joins TRBV5-1 to TRBJ2-5; TRBD1 is a possible D gene (6 bases). Germline V gives CDR1 SGHRS, CDR2 YFSETQ. The CDR3 contains 15 residues. V was clipped by 2 bases and J by 0 bases, with 11 bases between them. Here the CDR3 DNA reads TGCGCCAGCAGCTTCCAGGGGTCGTACCAAGAGACCCAGTACTTC. It specifies CASSFQGSYQETQYF.